The 26 T cell receptor beta chains reported below all come from one sample, sequenced in a study of CD8+ T cells in alopecia areata (dated by TCRdb to 2016 to 2019). This specimen's treatment or condition label, interpreted: oral pan-JAK inhibitor, 5-10 mg twice daily. The library was produced with the immunoSEQ multiplex PCR assay. RNA was extracted from all samples and reverse transcribed into cDNA as template for TCR sequencing. Sourced from immuneACCESS, this table was stored by TCRdb with only in-frame sequences that have V and J called. A share of the clones is absent; for the studies checked, an unresolved V gene accounts for under half, and the remainder has no known explanation. This sample is represented by roughly 100,000 clones; approximately 84% of them were singletons. Approximately 10% of the sample goes to the ten largest clones. The specimen comprised CD8+ T cells sorted from blood, sampled at approximately week 30, from a patient treated with tofacitinib. The receptors here all came from a human donor with alopecia areata.

CDR3 DNA: TGTGCCAGCAGCCTACGAAGCGCAACTAATGAAAAACTGTTTTTT. Translating it yields CASSLRSATNEKLFF. The rearrangement uses TRBV13 and TRBJ1-4; the D is unclear. From germline, CDR1 is PRHDT and CDR2 FYEKMQ (reference sequence). The V end lost 5 bases, the J end lost 0 bases, and 10 bases lay between the germline ends. The CDR3 runs to 15 residues.

J is TRBJ1-1 and V is TRBV6-4; the D gene is possibly TRBD1 (6 bases). This CDR3 spans 14 amino acids. The germline CDR1 and CDR2 sequences are MRHNA and SNTAGT. Trimming cost V 7 bases and J 5 bases, with 17 bases left between them. Written as DNA, the CDR3 is TGTGCCAGCACCCGACAGGCCCCGAGGACTGAAGCTTTCTTT. It specifies CASTRQAPRTEAFF.

The gene calls are TRBV29-1 and TRBJ2-7; the match to TRBD2 covers 9 bases. Germline CDR1 and CDR2: SQVTM and ANQGSEA. The CDR3 spans 15 residues. J lost 4 bases, V lost 4 bases, and 11 bases had no gene match. The CDR3 DNA reads as TGCAGCGTTGTTAGCGCGGGAGGGCCTAGTTACGAGCAGTACTTC. Encoded protein: CSVVSAGGPSYEQYF.

The V call is TRBV4-2, the J call TRBJ2-7, with D hard to call. CDR1 LGHNA and CDR2 YNFKEQ come from the germline V gene. The CDR3 totals 14 residues. Trimming took 4 bases from V and 4 from J, leaving 14 bases between them. CDR3 loop: CASSPPGGGYEQYF. DNA of the CDR3: TGTGCCAGCAGCCCCCCCGGTGGTGGTTACGAGCAGTACTTC.

The rearrangement links TRBV11-2 to TRBJ2-1, with 9 bases aligning to TRBD2. Trimming at V came to 1 base and at J to 3 bases, leaving 4 bases not matched to a gene. The length of the CDR3 is 16 residues. CDR1 and CDR2 (germline): SGHAT, FQNNGV. This CDR3 reads CASSLATSGFYNEQFF. CDR3 DNA sequence: TGTGCCAGCAGCTTAGCCACTAGCGGGTTCTACAATGAGCAGTTCTTC.

The J gene is TRBJ2-7, the V gene TRBV6-1; a possible D gene is TRBD1 (6 bases). Between the trimmed V and J ends, which lost 3 bases and 4 bases, there was a span of 10 bases. Germline-derived CDR1 and CDR2 are MNHNS and SASEGT. The CDR3 covers 13 residues. The chain's CDR3 is CASSDWTEYEQYF. CDR3 nucleotides: TGTGCCAGCAGTGACTGGACAGAATACGAGCAGTACTTC.

V is TRBV9 and J is TRBJ1-5; D ambiguous. Germline V lookup: CDR1 SGDLS, CDR2 YYNGEE. The CDR3 is 14 residues long. Trimming pared 4 bases from V and 0 bases from J, leaving 8 bases between. CDR3 protein: CASSWTDSNQPQHF. DNA of the CDR3: TGTGCCAGCAGCTGGACGGATAGCAATCAGCCCCAGCATTTT.

V is TRBV7-6 and J is TRBJ2-1; D remains unclear. The V end lost 2 bases, the J end lost 0 bases, and 2 bases lay between the germline ends. Germline CDR1 and CDR2: SGHVS and FNYEAQ. The CDR3 has 13 amino acids. The CDR3 nucleotides are TGTGCCAGCAGCTTAAACTCCTACAATGAGCAGTTCTTC. Protein sequence: CASSLNSYNEQFF.

The genes are TRBV10-3 and TRBJ2-1, with no clear D. The germline V gene encodes CDR1 ENHRY and CDR2 SYGVKD. V was trimmed by 4 bases and J by 2 bases, leaving 6 bases between them. This CDR3 is built from 13 residues. CDR3 coding DNA: TGTGCCATCAGTGGCCCTCCCTACAATGAGCAGTTCTTC. It is translated as CAISGPPYNEQFF.

The chain is built from TRBV11-2 and TRBJ2-6; 8 positions agree with TRBD1. V shed 5 bases and J 2 bases; nucleotides not matched to a gene: 5. The CDR3 spans 16 residues. Germline CDR1 is SGHAT and CDR2 is FQNNGV. CDR3 sequence: CASSPSGGAGANVLTF. The CDR3 DNA reads as TGTGCCAGCAGCCCTTCAGGGGGCGCTGGGGCCAACGTCCTGACTTTC.

The J gene is TRBJ1-2, the V gene TRBV29-1; 7 nucleotides agree with TRBD1. Germline CDR1 and CDR2: SQVTM and ANQGSEA. The V and J ends lost 7 bases and 6 bases, in that order; junction bases with no gene match: 8. The CDR3 covers 12 residues. The CDR3 sequence is CSAPGQLDGYTF. The CDR3 nucleotides read TGCAGCGCCCCGGGACAGCTGGATGGCTACACCTTC.

This clone has just one count. The chain combines TRBV23-1 with TRBJ2-2, with D unresolved. TRBV23-1 is flagged as an ORF with uncertain function. V was pared by 0 bases and J by 5 bases, with 7 bases between. This CDR3 is built from 14 residues. DNA for the CDR3: TGCGCCAGCAGTCAATCTCGAGTAACCGGGGAGCTGTTTTTT. Translation gives CASSQSRVTGELFF.

The V and J genes are TRBV7-2 and TRBJ2-2, with 7 bases lining up with TRBD1. The germline V gene has CDR1 SGHTA and CDR2 FQGNSA. Trimming removed 5 bases from V and 5 bases from J; junction bases left unmatched: 8. CDR3 length: 15 amino acids. CDR3 sequence reads: CASSHTGEWTGELFF. The CDR3, as DNA: TGTGCCAGCAGCCATACAGGGGAGTGGACCGGGGAGCTGTTTTTT.

This chain joins TRBV29-1 and TRBJ1-1, with 7 nucleotides matching TRBD1. This CDR3 comprises 13 residues. With V trimmed by 8 bases and J by 3 bases, 9 bases remained unmatched. CDR1 and CDR2 from the germline V gene are SQVTM and ANQGSEA. The CDR3 loop reads CSLSGGEDTEAFF. The CDR3 DNA follows: TGCAGCCTTTCAGGGGGAGAGGACACTGAAGCTTTCTTT. The full variable domain, its missing parts supplied by reference TRBV29-1 and TRBJ1-1, is SAVISQKPSRDICQRGTSLTIQCQVDSQVTMMFWYRQQPGQSLTLIATANQGSEATYESGFVIDKFPISRPNLTFSTLTVSNMSPEDSSIYLCSLSGGEDTEAFFGQGTRLTVV.

The chain is built from TRBV2 and TRBJ2-2; 14 bases agree with TRBD2. Germline V gene sequence: CDR1 SNHLY, CDR2 FYNNEI. The J segment lost 10 bases and the V segment lost 3 bases, leaving 4 bases of the junction unmatched. This CDR3 has 15 residues. The CDR3 nucleotides are TGTGCCAGCAGTGAGGGACTAGCGGGAGCCGAGGAGCTGTTTTTT. Translated, it gives CASSEGLAGAEELFF.

DNA of the CDR3: TGCAGCGTTGAAGGAGCGGGAGGAGGGGACGATGAGCAGTTCTTC. The encoded protein is CSVEGAGGGDDEQFF. The chain joins TRBV29-1 to TRBJ2-1, with TRBD2 matching 9 bases. The CDR3 sequence is 15 residues long. CDR1 and CDR2 (germline): SQVTM, ANQGSEA. The V segment lost 1 base and the J segment 8 bases; nucleotides outside the gene matches: 9.

This chain uses TRBV9 with TRBJ1-1; the D is unclear. This CDR3 is 17 amino acids long. The V end lost 3 bases, the J end lost 0 bases, and 18 bases lay between the germline ends. From germline, CDR1 is SGDLS and CDR2 YYNGEE. CDR3 sequence: CASSDSRAVSMNTEAFF. DNA of the CDR3: TGTGCCAGCAGCGATAGCCGGGCAGTCTCGATGAACACTGAAGCTTTCTTT.

This clone was picked up a small number of times. The rearrangement uses TRBV29-1 and TRBJ2-7; no definite D call. CDR1 SQVTM and CDR2 ANQGSEA come from the germline V gene. The CDR3 totals 14 residues. V was cut by 0 bases and J by 2 bases, with 11 bases left in between. As DNA, the CDR3 is TGCAGCGTTGAAGATGAGACCTTCCCCTACGAGCAGTACTTC. It codes for CSVEDETFPYEQYF.

The rearrangement joins TRBV6-5 to TRBJ2-7, with D possibly matching TRBD2 (6 bases). Germline V gene lookup returns CDR1 MNHEY and CDR2 SVGAGI. CDR3 length equals 13 residues. The germline V and J ends were trimmed by 2 bases and 1 base, with 6 bases remaining between them. CDR3 sequence: CASSYRESYEQYF. CDR3 DNA sequence: TGTGCCAGCAGTTACCGGGAGTCCTACGAGCAGTACTTC.

This clone was seen once. The J gene is TRBJ2-7, the V gene TRBV7-9; D is undetermined. The V and J ends lost 4 bases and 4 bases respectively, with 11 bases between them. CDR3 length: 13 amino acids. The germline V gene encodes CDR1 SEHNR and CDR2 FQNEAQ (reference sequence). The CDR3: CASSSNQGYEQYF. DNA for the CDR3: TGTGCCAGCAGCTCAAATCAAGGGTACGAGCAGTACTTC.

This chain links TRBV29-1 with TRBJ2-1; 9 bases line up with TRBD1. The germline gives CDR1 SQVTM, CDR2 ANQGSEA. The V and J ends lost 2 bases and 3 bases, in that order; junction bases with no gene match: 8. The CDR3 is made up of 16 amino acids. In nucleotides, the CDR3 is TGCAGCGTTGAACCGGGACAGGGAGTATTCTACAATGAGCAGTTCTTC. Its protein is CSVEPGQGVFYNEQFF.

The gene calls are TRBV27 and TRBJ2-5; D tentatively fits TRBD1 or TRBD2 (5 bases each). Trimming shortened V by 5 bases and J by 11 bases, and 15 bases separated the two germline ends. The CDR3 runs to 12 residues. Germline assignment: CDR1 MNHEY and CDR2 SMNVEV (reference sequence). The CDR3 loop is CASSPVLGEQYF. CDR3 nucleotide sequence: TGTGCCAGCAGTCCCGTTTTAGGGGAGCAGTACTTC.

V usage is TRBV7-9 and J usage is TRBJ2-3; tentatively, D is TRBD2 (5 bases). This CDR3 region has 12 residues. The ends were cut back, 8 bases at V and 6 bases at J, with 12 bases in the middle. In germline, CDR1 is SEHNR, CDR2 FQNEAQ (reference sequence). The CDR3 DNA is TGTGCCAGCGAGGATCGGGGTGATACGCAGTATTTT. It is translated as CASEDRGDTQYF.

This chain connects TRBV5-1 to TRBJ1-1, with 7 bases matching TRBD1. This CDR3 region has 17 residues. V lost 3 bases to trimming and J lost 3 bases; unmatched junction nucleotides: 14. In germline, CDR1 is SGHRS, CDR2 YFSETQ. CDR3 residues: CASSSSRGFWSDTEAFF. Here the CDR3 DNA reads TGCGCCAGCAGCTCGAGCAGGGGGTTTTGGAGTGACACTGAAGCTTTCTTT.

This chain uses TRBV6-5 with TRBJ1-2; the D gene is possibly TRBD1 (5 bases). Germline loops: CDR1 MNHEY, CDR2 SVGAGI. The V end was cut by 6 bases, the J end by 4 bases, with 12 bases between. The CDR3 sequence is 13 residues long. CDR3 sequence reads: CASSQQQVYGYTF. The DNA of the CDR3 is TGTGCCAGCAGCCAACAACAGGTCTATGGCTACACCTTC.

The chain recombines TRBV5-1 with TRBJ2-7; D may be TRBD1 (5 bases). Trimming took 0 bases from V and 3 from J, leaving 13 bases between them. Germline lookup yields CDR1 SGHRS and CDR2 YFSETQ. The CDR3 runs to 15 residues. The CDR3 sequence: CASSLGLGRDYEQYF. In DNA form, the CDR3 reads TGCGCCAGCAGCTTGGGCCTGGGCAGGGACTACGAGCAGTACTTC.